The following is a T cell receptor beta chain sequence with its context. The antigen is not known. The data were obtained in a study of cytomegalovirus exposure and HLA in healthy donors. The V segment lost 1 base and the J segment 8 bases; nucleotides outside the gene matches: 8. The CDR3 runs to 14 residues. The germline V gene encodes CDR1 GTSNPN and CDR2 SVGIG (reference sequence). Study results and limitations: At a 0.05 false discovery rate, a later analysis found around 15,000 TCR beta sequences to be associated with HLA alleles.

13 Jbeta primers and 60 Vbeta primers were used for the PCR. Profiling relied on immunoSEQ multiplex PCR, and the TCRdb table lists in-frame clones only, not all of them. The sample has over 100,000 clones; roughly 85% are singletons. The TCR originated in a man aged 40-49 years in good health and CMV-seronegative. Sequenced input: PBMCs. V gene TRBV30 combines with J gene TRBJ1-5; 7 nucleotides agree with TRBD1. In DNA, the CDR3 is TGTGCCTGGAGTGAGGGGGCCCCCGTTGAGCCCCAGCATTTT. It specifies CAWSEGAPVEPQHF. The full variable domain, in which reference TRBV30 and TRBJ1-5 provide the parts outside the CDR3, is SQTIHQWPATLVQPVGSPLSLECTVEGTSNPNLYWYRQAAGRGLQLLFYSVGIGQISSEVPQNLSASRPQDRQFILSSKKLLLSDSGFYLCAWSEGAPVEPQHFGDGTRLSIL.